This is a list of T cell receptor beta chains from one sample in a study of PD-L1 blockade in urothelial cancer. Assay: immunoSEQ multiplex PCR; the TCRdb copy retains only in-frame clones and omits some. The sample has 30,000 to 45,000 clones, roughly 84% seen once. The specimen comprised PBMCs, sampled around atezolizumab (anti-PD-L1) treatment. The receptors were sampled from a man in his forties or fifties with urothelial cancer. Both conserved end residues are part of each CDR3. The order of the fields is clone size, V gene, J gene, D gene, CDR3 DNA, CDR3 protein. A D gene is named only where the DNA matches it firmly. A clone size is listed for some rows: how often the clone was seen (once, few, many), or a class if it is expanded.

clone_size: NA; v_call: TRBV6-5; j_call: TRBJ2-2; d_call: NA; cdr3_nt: TGTGCCAGCAGGTTCAGGGGTGAGAGGGAGCTGTTTTTT; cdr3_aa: CASRFRGERELFF
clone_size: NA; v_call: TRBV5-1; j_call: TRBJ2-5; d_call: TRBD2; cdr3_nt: TGCGCCAGCAGCTTGGGACTAGCGGGAGTGGTCCAAGAGACCCAGTACTTC; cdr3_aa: CASSLGLAGVVQETQYF
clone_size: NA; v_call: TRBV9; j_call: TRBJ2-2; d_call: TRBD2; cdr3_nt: TGTGCCAGCAGCGTAGCTAGCGGGAGAGCCACCGGGGAGCTGTTTTTT; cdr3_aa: CASSVASGRATGELFF
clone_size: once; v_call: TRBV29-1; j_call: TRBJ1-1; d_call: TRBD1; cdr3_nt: TGCAGTCTTAATACAGGGGCGGATACTGAAGCTTTCTTT; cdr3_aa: CSLNTGADTEAFF
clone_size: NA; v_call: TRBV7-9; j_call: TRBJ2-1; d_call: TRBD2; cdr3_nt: TGTGCCAGTGGGACTAGCGGGGACCACCCCTACAATGAGCAGTTCTTC; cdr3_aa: CASGTSGDHPYNEQFF
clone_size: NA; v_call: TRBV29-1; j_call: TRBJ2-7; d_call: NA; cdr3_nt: TGCAGCGTTGGACAGGACTACGAGCAGTACTTC; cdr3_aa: CSVGQDYEQYF
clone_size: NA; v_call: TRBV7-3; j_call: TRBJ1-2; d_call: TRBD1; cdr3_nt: TGTGCCAGCAGCCCGGACAGGGGGCGCGAATCGTTCTATGGCTACACCTTC; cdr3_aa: CASSPDRGRESFYGYTF
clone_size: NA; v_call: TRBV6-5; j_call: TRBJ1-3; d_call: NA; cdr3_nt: TGTGCCAGCAGCATAGGACTTCCCTCTGGAAACACCATATATTTT; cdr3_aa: CASSIGLPSGNTIYF
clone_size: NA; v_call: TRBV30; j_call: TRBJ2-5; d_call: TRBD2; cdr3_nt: TGTGCCTGGACTGGACTAGCGGGAGGGAGAGGGGAGACCCAGTACTTC; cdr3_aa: CAWTGLAGGRGETQYF
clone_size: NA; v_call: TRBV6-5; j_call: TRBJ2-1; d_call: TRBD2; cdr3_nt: TGTGCCAGCAGTCCTAGCGGGATCCCCTACAATGAGCAGTTCTTC; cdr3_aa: CASSPSGIPYNEQFF
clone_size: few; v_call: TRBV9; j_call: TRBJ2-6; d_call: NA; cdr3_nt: TGTGCCAGCAGCGTCGGGGGAAGTGGGGCCAACGTCCTGACTTTC; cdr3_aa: CASSVGGSGANVLTF
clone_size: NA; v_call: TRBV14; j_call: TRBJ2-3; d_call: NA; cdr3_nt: TGTGCCAGCAGCCAGAGCCGATCAGATACGCAGTATTTT; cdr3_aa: CASSQSRSDTQYF
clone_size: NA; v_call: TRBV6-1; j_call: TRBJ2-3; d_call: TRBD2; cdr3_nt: TGTGCCAGCAGTCCGAGCGGGACGAGCACAGATACGCAGTATTTT; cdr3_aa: CASSPSGTSTDTQYF
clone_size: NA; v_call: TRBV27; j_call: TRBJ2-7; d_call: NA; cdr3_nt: TGTGCCAGCAGCTGGGGTCAGGGAACCTACGAGCAGTACTTC; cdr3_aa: CASSWGQGTYEQYF
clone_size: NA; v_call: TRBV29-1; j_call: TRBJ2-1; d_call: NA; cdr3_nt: TGCAGCGTTGGCGACAATGAGCAGTTCTTC; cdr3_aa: CSVGDNEQFF
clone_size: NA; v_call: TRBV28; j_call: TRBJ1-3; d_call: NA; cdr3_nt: TGTGCCAGCAGTCTAACGGCACCACGCCAGGGAAGAAACACCATATATTTT; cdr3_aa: CASSLTAPRQGRNTIYF
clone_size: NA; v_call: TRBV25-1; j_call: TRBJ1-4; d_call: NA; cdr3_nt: TGTGCCAGCAGAGGGGCTAGGCTGTTTTTT; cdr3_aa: CASRGARLFF
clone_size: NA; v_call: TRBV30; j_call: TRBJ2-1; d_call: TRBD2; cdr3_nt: TGTGCCTGGAGTGCTCGGGGTATGGGCGGGAGACCTGAGCAGTTCTTC; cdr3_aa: CAWSARGMGGRPEQFF
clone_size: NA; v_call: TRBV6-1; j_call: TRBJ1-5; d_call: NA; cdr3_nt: TGTGCCAGCAGTGAATGGGGAGGGGCTCAGCCCCAGCATTTT; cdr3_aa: CASSEWGGAQPQHF
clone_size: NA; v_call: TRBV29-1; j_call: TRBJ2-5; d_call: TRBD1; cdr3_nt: TGCAGCGTCTCACAAAACAGGGGGCTAGAGACCCAGTACTTC; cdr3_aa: CSVSQNRGLETQYF
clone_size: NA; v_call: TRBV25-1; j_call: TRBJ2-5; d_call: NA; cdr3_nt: TGTGCCAGCTCGGGGTTGGAGACCCAGTACTTC; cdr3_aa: CASSGLETQYF
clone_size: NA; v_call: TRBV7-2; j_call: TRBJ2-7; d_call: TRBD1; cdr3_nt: TGTGCCAGCAGCTCAGGACCGGGACAGATCTACGAGCAGTACTTC; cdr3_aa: CASSSGPGQIYEQYF
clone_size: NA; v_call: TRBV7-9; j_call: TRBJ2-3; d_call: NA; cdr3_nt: TGTGCCAGCAGCTTACCCGAAGCATATACGCAGTATTTT; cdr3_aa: CASSLPEAYTQYF
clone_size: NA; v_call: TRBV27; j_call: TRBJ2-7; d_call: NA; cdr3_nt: TGTGCCAGGGTTACCCCGAGCTCCTACGAGCAGTACTTC; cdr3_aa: CARVTPSSYEQYF
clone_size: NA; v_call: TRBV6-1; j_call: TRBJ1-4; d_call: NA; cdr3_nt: TGTGCCAGCAGTGAAGGACGGGGGATTGGAGAAAAACTGTTTTTT; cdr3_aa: CASSEGRGIGEKLFF
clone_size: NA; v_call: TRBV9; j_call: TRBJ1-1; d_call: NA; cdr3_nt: TGTGCCAGCAGCGTAGAACTACGGAACACTGAAGCTTTCTTT; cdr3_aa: CASSVELRNTEAFF
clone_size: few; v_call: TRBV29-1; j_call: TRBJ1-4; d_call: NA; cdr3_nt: TGCAGCGTCGGTGCTGAAAAACTGTTTTTT; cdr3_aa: CSVGAEKLFF
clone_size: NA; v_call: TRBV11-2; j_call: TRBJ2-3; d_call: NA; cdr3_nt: TGTGCCAGCAGCGTAACAGATACGCAGTATTTT; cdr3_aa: CASSVTDTQYF
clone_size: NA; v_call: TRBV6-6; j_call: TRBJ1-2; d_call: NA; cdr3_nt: TGTGCCAGCAGACCCGGGACAAATGATGGCTACACCTTC; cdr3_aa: CASRPGTNDGYTF
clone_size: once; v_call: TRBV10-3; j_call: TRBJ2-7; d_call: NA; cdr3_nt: TGTGCCATCAGTGGGCTAAGAGCGCGCCACGAGCAGTACTTC; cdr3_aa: CAISGLRARHEQYF
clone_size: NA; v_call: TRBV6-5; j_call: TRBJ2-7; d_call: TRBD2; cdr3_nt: TGTGCCAGCAGTTACAACTTCCAGCGGGAGAGTGAGCAGTACTTC; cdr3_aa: CASSYNFQRESEQYF
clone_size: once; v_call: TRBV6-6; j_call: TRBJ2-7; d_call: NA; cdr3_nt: TGTGCCAGCAGTTCCAGGGGTCTCAGCTCCTACGAGCAGTACTTC; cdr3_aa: CASSSRGLSSYEQYF
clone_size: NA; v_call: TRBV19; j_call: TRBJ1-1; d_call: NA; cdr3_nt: TGTGCCAGTAGTAAGGCGGGGGCGCAATTAGGTGAAGCTTTCTTT; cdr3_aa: CASSKAGAQLGEAFF
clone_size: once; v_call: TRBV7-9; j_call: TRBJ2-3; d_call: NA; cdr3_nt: TGTGCCAGCGTCGAGGGCGGGGGCACAGATACGCAGTATTTT; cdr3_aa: CASVEGGGTDTQYF
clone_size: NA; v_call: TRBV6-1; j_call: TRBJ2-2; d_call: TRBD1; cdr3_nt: TGTGCCAGCAGAGGGACAGGGAACACCGGGGAGCTGTTTTTT; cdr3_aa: CASRGTGNTGELFF
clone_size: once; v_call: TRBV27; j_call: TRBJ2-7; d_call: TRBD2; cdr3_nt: TGTGCCAGCAGGTTAGCGGGGGGGAACTCCTACGAGCAGTACTTC; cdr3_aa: CASRLAGGNSYEQYF
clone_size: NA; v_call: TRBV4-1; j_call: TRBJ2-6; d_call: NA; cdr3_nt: TGCGCCAGCAGAAATTCGAAAGGGAGCTCTGGGGCCAACGTCCTGACTTTC; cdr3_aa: CASRNSKGSSGANVLTF
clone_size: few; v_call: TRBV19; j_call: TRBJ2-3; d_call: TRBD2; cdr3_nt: TGTGCCAGTAAGGCGAGCGGGAGTGCAGATACGCAGTATTTT; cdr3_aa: CASKASGSADTQYF
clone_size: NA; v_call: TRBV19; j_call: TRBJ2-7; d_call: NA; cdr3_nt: TGTGCCAGTAGTGCCAACTACTACGAGCAGTACTTC; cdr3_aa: CASSANYYEQYF
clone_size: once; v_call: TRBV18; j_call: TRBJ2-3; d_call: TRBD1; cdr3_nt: TGTGCCAGCTCACCAAAAAGGACAGGGGGCGTTGGAATTTACGATACGCAGTATTTT; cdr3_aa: CASSPKRTGGVGIYDTQYF
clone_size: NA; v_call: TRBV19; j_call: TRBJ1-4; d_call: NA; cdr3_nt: TGTGCCAGTAGTAAAGGGACTCTTCCTAATGAAAAACTGTTTTTT; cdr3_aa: CASSKGTLPNEKLFF
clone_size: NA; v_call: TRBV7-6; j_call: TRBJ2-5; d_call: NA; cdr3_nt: TGTGCCAGCAGCTTACAACCGACAGAACAAGAGACCCAGTACTTC; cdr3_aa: CASSLQPTEQETQYF
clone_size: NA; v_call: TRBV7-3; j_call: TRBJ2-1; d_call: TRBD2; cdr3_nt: TGTGCCAGCAGTCAGCTATCTAGCGGGAGTCACAATGAGCAGTTCTTC; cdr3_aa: CASSQLSSGSHNEQFF
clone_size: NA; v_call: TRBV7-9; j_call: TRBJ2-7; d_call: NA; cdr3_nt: TGTGCCAGCAGCCCTCCCTACTCCTACGAGGGGCAGTACTTC; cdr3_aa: CASSPPYSYEGQYF
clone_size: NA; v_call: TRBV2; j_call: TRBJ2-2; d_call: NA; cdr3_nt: TGTGCCAGCAGTCCTGAAGGGTCGCGGGACACCGGGGAGCTGTTTTTT; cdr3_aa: CASSPEGSRDTGELFF
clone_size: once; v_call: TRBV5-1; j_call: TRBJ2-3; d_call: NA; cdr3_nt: TGCGCCAGCAGCTCTCGGTGGAGCACAGATACGCAGTATTTT; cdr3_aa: CASSSRWSTDTQYF